The 5 T cell receptor beta chains presented below share a single source sample, sequenced in a study of OX40 agonist ivuxolimab in advanced cancers. TCRdb keeps only in-frame clones here, not all; method: immunoSEQ multiplex PCR. Here the sample spans some 50,000 clones, approximately 80% being singletons. The sequencing used CD4+ or CD8+ T cells sorted from blood, collected in a trial of the OX40 agonist ivuxolimab. These receptors originate from an adult with an advanced solid tumor such as melanoma, head and neck, liver or kidney cancer.

V and J are TRBV30 and TRBJ1-1; 7 nucleotides match TRBD1. Trimming at V came to 3 bases and at J to 0 bases, leaving 4 bases not matched to a gene. CDR1 is GTSNPN and CDR2 is SVGIG in the germline V gene (reference sequence). The CDR3 runs 14 residues. The CDR3 reads CAWSRQGMNTEAFF. The CDR3 coding sequence is TGTGCCTGGAGCCGACAGGGAATGAACACTGAAGCTTTCTTT.

The chain recombines TRBV11-2 with TRBJ2-7; a weak D match, TRBD1 (6 bases). The germline V gene encodes CDR1 SGHAT and CDR2 FQNNGV. V lost 5 bases and J lost 2, with 19 bases in between. This CDR3 spans 16 amino acids. The CDR3 is CASSRIGRQVTYEQYF. The CDR3, as DNA: TGTGCCAGCAGCAGGATAGGCCGACAGGTCACCTACGAGCAGTACTTC.

This clone was detected only once. V is TRBV6-1 and J is TRBJ2-1; D not certain. The CDR3 spans 13 residues. CDR1 is MNHNS, CDR2 SASEGT, per germline. The V end lost 11 bases, the J end lost 6 bases, and 17 bases lay between the germline ends. The CDR3 nucleotides are TGTGCCTCACGGACGGACGCTTTCAATGAGCAGTTCTTC. It encodes CASRTDAFNEQFF.

CDR3 DNA sequence: TGTGCCAGCATTGCGGGGGCCCCAGGGGTCGGGGAGCTGTTTTTT. This sequence encodes CASIAGAPGVGELFF. The chain employs TRBV2 and TRBJ2-2; perhaps TRBD2 as D (7 bases). The V end was cut by 7 bases, the J end by 7 bases, with 19 bases between. This CDR3 has 15 amino acids. The V gene's germline CDR1 is SNHLY and CDR2 FYNNEI.

Concerning this clone itself: No conserved phenylalanine or tryptophan is present at the end of the CDR3, so a read error is the likely explanation. The rearrangement joins TRBV19 to TRBJ1-2; D not certain. The germline V gene has CDR1 LNHDA and CDR2 SQIVND (reference sequence). V shed 5 bases and J shed 5 bases, with 12 bases lying between them. The CDR3 covers 13 residues. The CDR3 spells CASSPPGSYGYTL. CDR3 DNA: TGTGCCAGTAGTCCGCCCGGCTCTTATGGCTACACCCTC.